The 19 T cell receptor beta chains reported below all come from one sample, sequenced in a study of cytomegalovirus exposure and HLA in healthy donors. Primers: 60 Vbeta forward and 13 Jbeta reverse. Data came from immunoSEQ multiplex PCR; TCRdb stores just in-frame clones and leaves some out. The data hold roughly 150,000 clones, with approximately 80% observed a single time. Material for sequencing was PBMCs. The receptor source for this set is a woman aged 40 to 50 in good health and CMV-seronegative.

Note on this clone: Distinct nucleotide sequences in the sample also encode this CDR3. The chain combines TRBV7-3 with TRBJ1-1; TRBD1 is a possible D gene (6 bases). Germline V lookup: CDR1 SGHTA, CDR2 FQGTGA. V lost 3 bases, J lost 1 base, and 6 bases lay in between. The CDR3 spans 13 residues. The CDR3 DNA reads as TGTGCCAGCAGCTTGGGACAGAACACTGAAGCTTTCTTT. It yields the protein CASSLGQNTEAFF.

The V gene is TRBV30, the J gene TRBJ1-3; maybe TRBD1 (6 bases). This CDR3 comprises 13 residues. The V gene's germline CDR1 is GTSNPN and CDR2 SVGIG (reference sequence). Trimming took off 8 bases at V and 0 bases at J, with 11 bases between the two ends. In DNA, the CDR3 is TGTGCCGCCCAGGACAGCTCTGGAAACACCATATATTTT. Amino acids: CAAQDSSGNTIYF. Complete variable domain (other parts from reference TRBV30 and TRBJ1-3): SQTIHQWPATLVQPVGSPLSLECTVEGTSNPNLYWYRQAAGRGLQLLFYSVGIGQISSEVPQNLSASRPQDRQFILSSKKLLLSDSGFYLCAAQDSSGNTIYFGEGSWLTVV.

This CDR3 reads CASSTTPGQGLETQYF. CDR3 DNA sequence: TGTGCCAGCAGCACCACTCCGGGACAGGGGTTGGAGACCCAGTACTTC. V and J are TRBV28 and TRBJ2-5; 10 nucleotides align to TRBD1. This CDR3 is built from 16 residues. V trimming: 6 bases; J trimming: 5 bases; junction bases outside the gene matches: 12. Looked up from germline, CDR1 is MDHEN and CDR2 is SYDVKM.

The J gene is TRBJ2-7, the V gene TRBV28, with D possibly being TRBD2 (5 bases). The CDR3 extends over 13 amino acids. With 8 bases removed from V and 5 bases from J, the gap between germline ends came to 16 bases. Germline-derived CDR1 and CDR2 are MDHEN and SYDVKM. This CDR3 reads CASAGGGLNEQYF. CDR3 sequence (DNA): TGTGCCAGCGCGGGCGGCGGGCTGAACGAGCAGTACTTC.

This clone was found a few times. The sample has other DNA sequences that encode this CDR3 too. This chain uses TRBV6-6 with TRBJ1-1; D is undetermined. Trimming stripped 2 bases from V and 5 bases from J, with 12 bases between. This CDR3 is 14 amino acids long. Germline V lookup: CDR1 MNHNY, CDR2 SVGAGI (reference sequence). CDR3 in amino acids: CASSYPGGGTEAFF. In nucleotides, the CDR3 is TGTGCCAGCAGTTACCCCGGTGGAGGGACTGAAGCTTTCTTT.

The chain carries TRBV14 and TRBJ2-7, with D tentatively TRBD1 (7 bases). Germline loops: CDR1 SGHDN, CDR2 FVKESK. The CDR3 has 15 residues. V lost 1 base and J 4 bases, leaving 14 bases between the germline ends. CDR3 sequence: CASSQGRGAGYEQYF. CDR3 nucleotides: TGTGCCAGCAGCCAAGGCAGGGGGGCTGGGTACGAGCAGTACTTC.

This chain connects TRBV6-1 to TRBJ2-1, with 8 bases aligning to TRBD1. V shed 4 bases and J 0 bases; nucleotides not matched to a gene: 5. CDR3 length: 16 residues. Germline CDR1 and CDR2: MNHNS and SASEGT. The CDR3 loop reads CASSGRQGSSYNEQFF. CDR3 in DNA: TGTGCCAGCAGTGGTCGACAGGGGAGCTCCTACAATGAGCAGTTCTTC.

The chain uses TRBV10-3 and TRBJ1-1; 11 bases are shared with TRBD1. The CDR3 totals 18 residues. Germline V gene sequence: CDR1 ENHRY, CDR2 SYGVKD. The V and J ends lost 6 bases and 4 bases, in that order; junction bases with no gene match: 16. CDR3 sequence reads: CAIRTPGQGVGGGTEAFF. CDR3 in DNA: TGTGCCATCAGGACTCCGGGACAGGGGGTGGGTGGTGGCACTGAAGCTTTCTTT.

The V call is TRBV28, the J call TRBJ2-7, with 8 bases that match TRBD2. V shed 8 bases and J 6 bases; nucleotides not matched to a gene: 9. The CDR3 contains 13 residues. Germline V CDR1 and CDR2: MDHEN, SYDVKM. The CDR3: CASLDGGGGEQYF. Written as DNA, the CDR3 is TGTGCCAGCCTGGACGGGGGGGGTGGCGAGCAGTACTTC. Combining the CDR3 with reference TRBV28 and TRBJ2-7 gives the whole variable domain DVKVTQSSRYLVKRTGEKVFLECVQDMDHENMFWYRQDPGLGLRLIYFSYDVKMKEKGDIPEGYSVSREKKERFSLILESASTNQTSMYLCASLDGGGGEQYFGPGTRLTVT.

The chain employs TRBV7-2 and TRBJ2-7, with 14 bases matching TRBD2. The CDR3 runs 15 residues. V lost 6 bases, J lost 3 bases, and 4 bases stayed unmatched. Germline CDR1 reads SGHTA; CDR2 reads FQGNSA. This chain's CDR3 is CASSRLAGGHYEQYF. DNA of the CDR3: TGTGCCAGCAGTCGACTAGCGGGAGGGCACTACGAGCAGTACTTC. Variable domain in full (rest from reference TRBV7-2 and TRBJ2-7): GAGVSQSPSNKVTEKGKDVELRCDPISGHTALYWYRQSLGQGLEFLIYFQGNSAPDKSGLPSDRFSAERTGGSVSTLTIQRTQQEDSAVYLCASSRLAGGHYEQYFGPGTRLTVT.

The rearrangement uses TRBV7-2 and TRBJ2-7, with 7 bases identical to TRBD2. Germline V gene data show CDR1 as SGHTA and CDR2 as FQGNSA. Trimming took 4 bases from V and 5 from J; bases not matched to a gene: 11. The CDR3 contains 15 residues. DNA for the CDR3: TGTGCCAGCAGCTCTCAGGCGGGAGAAAGGAACGAGCAGTACTTC. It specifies CASSSQAGERNEQYF.

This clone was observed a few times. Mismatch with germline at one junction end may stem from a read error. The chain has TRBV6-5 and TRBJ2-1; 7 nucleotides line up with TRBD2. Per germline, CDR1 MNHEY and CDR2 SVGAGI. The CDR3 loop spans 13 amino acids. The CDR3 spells CASSTGTTGPFLF. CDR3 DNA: TGTGCCAGCAGTACCGGGACTACCGGACCCTTTCTCTTC.

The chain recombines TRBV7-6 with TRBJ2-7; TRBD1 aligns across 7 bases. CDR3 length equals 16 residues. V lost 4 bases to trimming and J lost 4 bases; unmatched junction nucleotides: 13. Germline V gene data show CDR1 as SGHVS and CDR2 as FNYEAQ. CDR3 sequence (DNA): TGTGCCAGCAGCTCCGTCCTTCGGGACAGAATGTACGAGCAGTACTTC. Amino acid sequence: CASSSVLRDRMYEQYF. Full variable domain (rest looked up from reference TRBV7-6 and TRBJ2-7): GAGVSQSPRYKVTKRGQDVALRCDPISGHVSLYWYRQALGQGPEFLTYFNYEAQQDKSGLPNDRFSAERPEGSISTLTIQRTEQRDSAMYRCASSSVLRDRMYEQYFGPGTRLTVT.

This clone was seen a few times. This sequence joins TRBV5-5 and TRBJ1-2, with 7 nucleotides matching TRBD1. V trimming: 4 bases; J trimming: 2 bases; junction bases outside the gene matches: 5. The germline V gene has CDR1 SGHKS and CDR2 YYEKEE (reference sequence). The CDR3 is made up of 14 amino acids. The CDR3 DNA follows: TGTGCCAGCAGCAGTGAACAGGGGAACTATGGCTACACCTTC. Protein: CASSSEQGNYGYTF.

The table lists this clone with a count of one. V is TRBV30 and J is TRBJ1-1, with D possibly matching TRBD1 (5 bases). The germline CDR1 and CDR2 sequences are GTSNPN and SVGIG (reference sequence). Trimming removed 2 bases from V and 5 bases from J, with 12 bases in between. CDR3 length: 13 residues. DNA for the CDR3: TGTGCCTGGAGTCGATGGGGCTGGACTGAAGCTTTCTTT. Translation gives CAWSRWGWTEAFF.

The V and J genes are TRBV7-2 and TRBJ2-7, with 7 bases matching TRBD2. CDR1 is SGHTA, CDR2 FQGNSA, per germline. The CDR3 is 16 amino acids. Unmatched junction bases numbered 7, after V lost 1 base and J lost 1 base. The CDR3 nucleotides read TGTGCCAGCAGCTTAGACAGATTAGCGGGTTCCTACGAGCAGTACTTC. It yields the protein CASSLDRLAGSYEQYF.

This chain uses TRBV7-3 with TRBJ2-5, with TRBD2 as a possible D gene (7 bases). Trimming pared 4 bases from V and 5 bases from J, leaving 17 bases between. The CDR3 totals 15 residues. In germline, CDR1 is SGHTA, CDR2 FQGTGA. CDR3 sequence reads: CASSSNAGRGETQYF. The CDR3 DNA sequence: TGTGCCAGCAGCTCGAACGCGGGGAGGGGGGAGACCCAGTACTTC.

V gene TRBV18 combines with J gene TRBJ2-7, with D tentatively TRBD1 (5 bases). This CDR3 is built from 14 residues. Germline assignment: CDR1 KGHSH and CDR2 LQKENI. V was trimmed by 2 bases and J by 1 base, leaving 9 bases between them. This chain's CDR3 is CASSPSRESYEQYF. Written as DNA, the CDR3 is TGTGCCAGCTCACCATCCAGGGAATCCTACGAGCAGTACTTC.

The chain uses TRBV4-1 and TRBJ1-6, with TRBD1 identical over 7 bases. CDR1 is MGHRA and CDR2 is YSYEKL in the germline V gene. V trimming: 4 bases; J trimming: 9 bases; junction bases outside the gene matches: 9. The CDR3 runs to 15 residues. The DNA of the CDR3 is TGCGCCAGCAGCCGACTAACAGGGGTGGGTTCACCCCTCCACTTT. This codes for CASSRLTGVGSPLHF.